Given below is one T cell receptor beta chain in context. Its antigen target is currently unknown. Base qualities are not recorded, but no much larger clone differs from it by a single base. Trimming costs V 3 bases and J 3 bases, and their ends lie 13 bases apart. The CDR3 covers 15 residues, taking in both the cysteine and the phenylalanine. Only the CDR3 DNA is retained, 45 bases long and in frame from the first base. The germline V gene gives CDR1 as SGHDT and CDR2 as YYEEEE. The sample's time point, from its label and the paper: baseline before first vaccination. Samples from vaccinated people were obtained from the UK trials COV001 and COV002, which included a single-blind randomized controlled phase 2/3 trial of AZD1222 (ChAdOx1 nCoV-19) in healthy adults. Trial participant PBMC samples were collected at day 0 and day 28 after the second dose for TCRbeta chain sequencing. The record originates from a study of T cell responses to AZD1222 COVID-19 vaccine (dated by TCRdb to the early 2020s). About the full investigation: Because spike-specific TCR depth and breadth did not differ between the two schedules, AZD1222 recipients who got a second dose at roughly 4 weeks were pooled with those who got a second dose at roughly 12 weeks. Trial participants were enrolled by age into subgroups of 18-55, 56-69 and 70-plus years, and about 150, 27 and 61 TCR-sequenced participants, respectively, were included in these subgroups. TCR sequencing was performed for 233 trial participants, of whom about 200 were given two doses of AZD1222 and around 26 were given two doses of MenACWY control vaccine.

The CDR3 regions of human TCRbeta chains were analyzed by immunosequencing. The original methods were these. Repertoire TCRs were matched against a reference library of SARS-CoV-2-specific TCRs generated with the MIRA antigen-specificity platform. Breadth was defined as the fraction of unique TCRs that were SARS-CoV-2-associated, and depth was defined as the fraction of total T cells that were SARS-CoV-2-associated. Each spike-specific TCR was assigned to its reactive spike region and to a CD4 or CD8 class using the MIRA data. Log10-transformed breadth and depth values were compared by one-way ANOVA with Sidak's multiple comparisons tests. Drawn from immuneACCESS, this table holds only the in-frame rearrangements with V and J called that TCRdb kept. Clones are partly lost; checked studies trace under half to an unresolved V gene and leave the rest unexplained. V and J calls and clone size are as listed in that table; D and trimming were resolved from the DNA. A total of some 94,000 clones appear in this sample, more than 90% of them only once. The ten largest clones add up to roughly an eighth of the sample.

Overall study outcomes, separate from this receptor: Conclusions about previously exposed vaccinees were limited because only six AZD1222 recipients were SARS-CoV-2 seropositive at baseline. The 56-69-year group was small, and its depth increase did not reach significance, likely because of low power. After two AZD1222 doses, spike-specific TCR breadth and depth were significantly higher than at day 0 and than in MenACWY recipients. Most participants were white British and females outnumbered males, and the authors suggested that clonal diversity may have been underestimated. No day 14 peak-response samples were available, so repertoires were characterized only after the peak T cell response. Epitopes outside the regions mutated in the B.1.351 and B.1.1.7 variants were reportedly recognized by nearly half of the unique spike-specific TCRs. The vaccine-associated CD4 TCRs covered the entire spike protein, and the dominant responses fell in regions 160-218 and 743-854.

Rearrangement joined TRBV5-6 to TRBJ1-5, with TRBD1 perhaps the D gene, on 6 matching bases. Sample: peripheral blood, taken on day 0 of AZD1222 vaccination. The clonotype originates from an adult in good health. The CDR3 region: CASSYYPGVNQPQHF. The bases read TGTGCCAGCAGCTACTACCCAGGGGTCAATCAGCCCCAGCATTTT.